This entry lists 24 T cell receptor beta chains sequenced from one sample in a study of T-cell memory formation after mild COVID-19. From the 5' RACE reads, TCRdb called clonotypes with MiXCR, one entry per CDR3 protein. The sample consists of about 270,000 distinct CDR3 sequences, 16% of them appearing once. Sequencing was performed on PBMCs or a T cell subset sorted from them (not recorded which). These receptors originate from a man between 18 and 29 years old who had mild COVID-19 (a few samples of this study predate the infection). Cell type and time point are not known.

The rearrangement uses TRBV6-5 and TRBJ1-4; 9 nucleotides line up with TRBD1. With 4 bases clipped from V and 5 bases from J, the junction kept 5 bases outside the gene matches. Germline loops: CDR1 MNHEY, CDR2 SVGAGI. The CDR3 is made up of 15 amino acids. In nucleotides, the CDR3 is TGTGCCAGCAGTTCCCCGACAGGGGGGAATGAAAAACTGTTTTTT. Amino acids: CASSSPTGGNEKLFF.

The CDR3 sequence is CSVVDGRNTEAFF. The CDR3 coding sequence is TGCAGCGTTGTTGACGGACGGAACACTGAAGCTTTCTTT. The chain links TRBV29-1 to TRBJ1-1, with D hard to call. Germline V lookup: CDR1 SQVTM, CDR2 ANQGSEA. CDR3 length: 13 residues. The V end was cut by 4 bases, the J end by 1 base, with 10 bases between.

This clonotype was counted a few times. The V call is TRBV7-8, the J call TRBJ1-4, with D possibly being TRBD1 (5 bases). This CDR3 spans 14 amino acids. Trimming cost V 1 base and J 8 bases, with 11 bases left between them. Germline values: CDR1 SGHVS, CDR2 FQNEAQ. The CDR3 sequence: CASSLGRVGEKLFF. The CDR3 DNA is TGTGCCAGCAGCTTAGGCAGGGTAGGAGAAAAACTGTTTTTT.

The chain uses TRBV5-4 and TRBJ2-3; D tentatively reads TRBD1 or TRBD2 (5 bases each). The CDR3 has 16 amino acids. Germline V gives CDR1 SGHNT, CDR2 YYREEE (reference sequence). V lost 4 bases to trimming and J lost 5 bases, with 20 bases between them. CDR3: CASSPVSRGRGDTQYF. CDR3 bases: TGTGCCAGCAGCCCCGTGTCCCGGGGCCGGGGAGATACGCAGTATTTT.

The V gene is TRBV5-1, the J gene TRBJ2-1, with TRBD1 matching 7 bases. The CDR3 spans 15 residues. After removal of 4 bases from V and 4 bases from J, the junction contained 8 bases not matched to a gene. Germline assignment: CDR1 SGHRS and CDR2 YFSETQ. The CDR3 coding sequence is TGCGCCAGCAGCCCAGATCCGGGACAGTACAATGAGCAGTTCTTC. The encoded protein is CASSPDPGQYNEQFF.

This clonotype was picked up a small number of times. The genes are TRBV5-1 and TRBJ2-5; the D gene is possibly TRBD1 (5 bases). The CDR3 contains 15 residues. The V end was cut by 4 bases, the J end by 1 base, with 14 bases between. Germline V gene lookup returns CDR1 SGHRS and CDR2 YFSETQ. The CDR3 sequence is CASSIGVPPQETQYF. In DNA form, the CDR3 reads TGCGCCAGCAGCATAGGGGTCCCCCCCCAAGAGACCCAGTACTTC. Full variable domain (missing parts from reference TRBV5-1 and TRBJ2-5): KAGVTQTPRYLIKTRGQQVTLSCSPISGHRSVSWYQQTPGQGLQFLFEYFSETQRNKGNFPGRFSGRQFSNSRSEMNVSTLELGDSALYLCASSIGVPPQETQYFGPGTRLLVL.

This clonotype was detected only a few times. The chain combines TRBV7-2 with TRBJ2-1; 13 bases are a match to TRBD2. In germline, CDR1 is SGHTA, CDR2 FQGNSA. The CDR3 has 14 residues. Trimming at V came to 5 bases and at J to 10 bases, leaving 5 bases not matched to a gene. The CDR3 region is CASSRLAGGGEQFF. The CDR3 DNA sequence: TGTGCCAGCAGCCGACTAGCGGGGGGCGGGGAGCAGTTCTTC.

This chain connects TRBV5-4 to TRBJ2-3, with D possibly TRBD2 on 5 matching bases. This CDR3 comprises 14 residues. Germline CDR1 reads SGHNT; CDR2 reads YYREEE (reference sequence). V lost 7 bases and J lost 5, with 17 bases in between. As DNA, the CDR3 is TGTGCCAGCGGTTGGGAGAGTAATGAAGATACGCAGTATTTT. Translating gives CASGWESNEDTQYF.

The V and J genes are TRBV27 and TRBJ2-7; D is undetermined. The V gene's germline CDR1 is MNHEY and CDR2 SMNVEV (reference sequence). This CDR3 has 15 residues. V lost 0 bases, J lost 1 base, and 10 bases lay in between. The CDR3 DNA reads as TGTGCCAGCAGTTTATCGACGGAAGGTTCCTACGAGCAGTACTTC. This encodes CASSLSTEGSYEQYF.

The chain uses TRBV4-1 and TRBJ1-1; no firm D call. Trimming left V 0 bases short and J 3 bases short, with 17 bases between. CDR1 is MGHRA and CDR2 is YSYEKL in the germline V gene. The length of the CDR3 is 17 residues. The CDR3 bases are TGCGCCAGCAGCCAAGAAATCGCCCGGAGTCGGTACACTGAAGCTTTCTTT. This encodes CASSQEIARSRYTEAFF.

The chain is built from TRBV12-3 or TRBV12-4 and TRBJ2-1, with TRBD2 matching over 11 bases. After removal of 7 bases from V and 8 bases from J, the junction contained 10 bases not matched to a gene. This CDR3 region has 15 residues. CDR3 loop: CASTLGSGGVYEQFF. The CDR3 DNA is TGTGCCAGCACCTTGGGTAGCGGGGGGGTCTATGAGCAGTTCTTC.

This clonotype was detected a few times. The rearrangement uses TRBV5-1 and TRBJ1-1, with D maybe TRBD1 (6 bases). The ends were cut back, 3 bases at V and 7 bases at J, with 13 bases in the middle. The CDR3 totals 13 residues. In germline, CDR1 is SGHRS, CDR2 YFSETQ. CDR3 DNA: TGCGCCAGCAGCTCTTTTGACAGGTTTGAAGCTTTCTTT. Translation: CASSSFDRFEAFF.

V and J are TRBV7-6 and TRBJ2-3; D assignment may be TRBD1 or TRBD2 (6 bases each). V lost 8 bases and J lost 6, with 12 bases in between. The germline CDR1 and CDR2 sequences are SGHVS and FNYEAQ. This CDR3 comprises 12 residues. CDR3 nucleotides: TGTGCCAGCGGGGGCCGGGGGGATACGCAGTATTTT. This encodes CASGGRGDTQYF.

The chain is built from TRBV5-1 and TRBJ2-7; no clear D. The CDR3 is 14 amino acids. The germline V gene encodes CDR1 SGHRS and CDR2 YFSETQ. V was pared by 0 bases and J by 2 bases, with 9 bases between. DNA of the CDR3: TGCGCCAGCAGCTTGGATGGCTTCACCTACGAGCAGTACTTC. It codes for CASSLDGFTYEQYF.

This clonotype showed up just a few times. This sequence joins TRBV20-1 and TRBJ2-7; D not certain. The V end was cut by 3 bases, the J end by 4 bases, with 10 bases between. The germline V gene encodes CDR1 DFQATT and CDR2 SNEGSKA (reference sequence). The CDR3 runs 12 residues. CDR3 DNA sequence: TGCAGTGCTAGGGCCGGGCCGTACGAGCAGTACGTC. It codes for CSARAGPYEQYV.

This clonotype was counted only a few times. The chain uses TRBV20-1 and TRBJ2-3; 8 nucleotides line up with TRBD2. Germline values: CDR1 DFQATT, CDR2 SNEGSKA (reference sequence). The CDR3 runs 15 residues. The V and J ends lost 6 bases and 2 bases, in that order; junction bases with no gene match: 10. CDR3 sequence: CSARTGRGDTDTQYF. The CDR3 nucleotides read TGCAGTGCAAGAACCGGGCGGGGGGACACAGATACGCAGTATTTT.

This clonotype appeared a few times. The rearrangement uses TRBV7-9 and TRBJ2-6, with TRBD1 identical over 10 bases. CDR3 length equals 21 residues. Looked up from germline, CDR1 is SEHNR and CDR2 is FQNEAQ (reference sequence). J was trimmed by 2 bases and V by 3 bases; bases with no gene match: 16. The CDR3 DNA reads TGTGCCAGCAGCTTTCGTTTTAGGTTGGGGACAGGGGATCCTGGGGCCAACGTCCTGACTTTC. It translates to CASSFRFRLGTGDPGANVLTF.

This clonotype showed up just a few times. This chain connects TRBV7-2 to TRBJ2-7; TRBD2 aligns across 14 bases. CDR3 size: 17 residues. CDR1 SGHTA and CDR2 FQGNSA come from the germline V gene. The junction had 7 bases not matched to a gene; V was cut back by 6 bases and J by 0 bases. This CDR3 is CASRSGTSGGLSYEQYF. CDR3 DNA: TGTGCCAGCAGGTCCGGGACTAGCGGGGGACTCTCCTACGAGCAGTACTTC. The whole variable domain, remainder taken from reference TRBV7-2 and TRBJ2-7, is GAGVSQSPSNKVTEKGKDVELRCDPISGHTALYWYRQSLGQGLEFLIYFQGNSAPDKSGLPSDRFSAERTGGSVSTLTIQRTQQEDSAVYLCASRSGTSGGLSYEQYFGPGTRLTVT.

This clonotype occurred a few times. This chain joins TRBV4-3 and TRBJ2-1; 7 bases line up with TRBD1. The CDR3 has 15 amino acids. J gave up 8 bases and V 8 bases, and 15 bases lay outside the gene matches. Germline CDR1 LGHNA, CDR2 YSLEER. In DNA form, the CDR3 reads TGCGCCAGCCGAAAAGGGGGCTTGATCATCGATGAGCAGTTCTTC. Translated, it gives CASRKGGLIIDEQFF.

The J gene is TRBJ1-2, the V gene TRBV18; 8 bases match TRBD1. Germline-derived CDR1 and CDR2 are KGHSH and LQKENI. CDR3 length: 16 amino acids. The ends lost 0 bases at V and 7 bases at J; junction bases unmatched: 10. In DNA, the CDR3 is TGTGCCAGCTCACCACCGTCGGCAGGGGGCATGAGTGGCTACACCTTC. Protein sequence: CASSPPSAGGMSGYTF.

This clonotype was picked up a small number of times. The gene calls are TRBV4-2 and TRBJ1-5; 9 nucleotides match TRBD1. The V gene's germline CDR1 is LGHNA and CDR2 YNFKEQ. The V gene end was trimmed by 3 bases and the J gene end by 2 bases; junction bases not matched to a gene: 8. The CDR3 extends over 17 amino acids. DNA of the CDR3: TGTGCCAGCAGCCAGATCTCGCGGACAGGGGGCAATCAGCCCCAGCATTTT. Protein product: CASSQISRTGGNQPQHF.

This clonotype was observed a few times. The V and J genes are TRBV6-5 and TRBJ1-1; D is unresolved. Germline assignment: CDR1 MNHEY and CDR2 SVGAGI. The V end was cut by 5 bases, the J end by 8 bases, with 15 bases between. The CDR3 contains 13 residues. CDR3 sequence: CASSPSLSIEAFF. Written as DNA, the CDR3 is TGTGCCAGCAGTCCCTCTCTGTCCATAGAAGCTTTCTTT.

The CDR3 loop is CASSQGYGTGKSPLHF. CDR3 sequence (DNA): TGTGCCAGCAGCCAAGGCTACGGGACAGGGAAATCACCCCTCCACTTT. This chain connects TRBV4-2 to TRBJ1-6; TRBD1 aligns across 9 bases. Looked up from germline, CDR1 is LGHNA and CDR2 is YNFKEQ. The CDR3 is made up of 16 amino acids. V was pared by 1 base and J by 10 bases, with 8 bases of the junction left unmatched.

There are a few counts of this clonotype. The chain has TRBV2 and TRBJ2-1; D is uncertain. The CDR3 is 14 residues long. Germline assignment: CDR1 SNHLY and CDR2 FYNNEI. V was clipped by 7 bases and J by 2 bases, with 12 bases between them. CDR3: CASILQPTYNEQFF. The CDR3 bases are TGTGCCAGCATACTCCAGCCGACCTACAATGAGCAGTTCTTC.